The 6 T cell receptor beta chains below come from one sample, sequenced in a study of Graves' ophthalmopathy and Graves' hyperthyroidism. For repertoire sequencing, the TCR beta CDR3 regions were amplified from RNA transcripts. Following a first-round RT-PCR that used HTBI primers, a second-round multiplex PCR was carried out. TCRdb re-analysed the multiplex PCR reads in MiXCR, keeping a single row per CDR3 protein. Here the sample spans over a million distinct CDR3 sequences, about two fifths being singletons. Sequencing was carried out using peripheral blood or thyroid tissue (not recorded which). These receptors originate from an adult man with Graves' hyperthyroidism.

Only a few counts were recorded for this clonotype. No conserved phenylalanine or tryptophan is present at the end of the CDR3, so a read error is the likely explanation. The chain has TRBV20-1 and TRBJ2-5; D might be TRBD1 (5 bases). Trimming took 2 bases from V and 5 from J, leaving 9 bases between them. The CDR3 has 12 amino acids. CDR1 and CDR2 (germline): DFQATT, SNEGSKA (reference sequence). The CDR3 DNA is TGCAGTGCTAGAAGCCAGGGTGAGACCCAGTACCTC. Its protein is CSARSQGETQYL.

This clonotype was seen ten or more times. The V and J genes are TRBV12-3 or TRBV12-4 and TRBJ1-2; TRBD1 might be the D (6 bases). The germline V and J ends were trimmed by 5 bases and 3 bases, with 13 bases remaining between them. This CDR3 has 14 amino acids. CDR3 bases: TGTGCCAGCAGTCCTGAGGGGGGGTACTATGGCTACACCTTC. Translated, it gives CASSPEGGYYGYTF.

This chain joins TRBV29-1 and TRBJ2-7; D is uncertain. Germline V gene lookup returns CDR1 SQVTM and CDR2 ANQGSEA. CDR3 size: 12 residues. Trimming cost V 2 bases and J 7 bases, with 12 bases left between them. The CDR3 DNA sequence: TGCAGCGTTGAATTTGGGAATGCGGAGCAGTACTTC. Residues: CSVEFGNAEQYF.

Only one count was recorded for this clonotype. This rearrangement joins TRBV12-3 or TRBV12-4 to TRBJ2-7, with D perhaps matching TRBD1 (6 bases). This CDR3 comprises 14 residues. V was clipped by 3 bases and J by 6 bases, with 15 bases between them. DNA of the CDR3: TGTGCCAGCAGTTTTTACACAGGGTCGTCCGAGCAGTACTTC. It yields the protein CASSFYTGSSEQYF.

The CDR3 reads CASIGSYEQYF. The DNA for the CDR3 is TGTGCCAGCATTGGAAGCTACGAGCAGTACTTC. The chain employs TRBV27 and TRBJ2-7; D remains unclear. Germline V gene lookup returns CDR1 MNHEY and CDR2 SMNVEV (reference sequence). V lost 7 bases to trimming and J lost 3 bases, with 7 bases between them. The CDR3 totals 11 residues.

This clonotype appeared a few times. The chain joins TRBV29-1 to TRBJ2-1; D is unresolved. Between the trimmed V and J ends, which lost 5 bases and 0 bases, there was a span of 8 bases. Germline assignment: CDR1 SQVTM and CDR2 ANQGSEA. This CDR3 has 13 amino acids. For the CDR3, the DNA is TGCAGCGTTTTTGGCGTCTCCTACAATGAGCAGTTCTTC. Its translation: CSVFGVSYNEQFF.